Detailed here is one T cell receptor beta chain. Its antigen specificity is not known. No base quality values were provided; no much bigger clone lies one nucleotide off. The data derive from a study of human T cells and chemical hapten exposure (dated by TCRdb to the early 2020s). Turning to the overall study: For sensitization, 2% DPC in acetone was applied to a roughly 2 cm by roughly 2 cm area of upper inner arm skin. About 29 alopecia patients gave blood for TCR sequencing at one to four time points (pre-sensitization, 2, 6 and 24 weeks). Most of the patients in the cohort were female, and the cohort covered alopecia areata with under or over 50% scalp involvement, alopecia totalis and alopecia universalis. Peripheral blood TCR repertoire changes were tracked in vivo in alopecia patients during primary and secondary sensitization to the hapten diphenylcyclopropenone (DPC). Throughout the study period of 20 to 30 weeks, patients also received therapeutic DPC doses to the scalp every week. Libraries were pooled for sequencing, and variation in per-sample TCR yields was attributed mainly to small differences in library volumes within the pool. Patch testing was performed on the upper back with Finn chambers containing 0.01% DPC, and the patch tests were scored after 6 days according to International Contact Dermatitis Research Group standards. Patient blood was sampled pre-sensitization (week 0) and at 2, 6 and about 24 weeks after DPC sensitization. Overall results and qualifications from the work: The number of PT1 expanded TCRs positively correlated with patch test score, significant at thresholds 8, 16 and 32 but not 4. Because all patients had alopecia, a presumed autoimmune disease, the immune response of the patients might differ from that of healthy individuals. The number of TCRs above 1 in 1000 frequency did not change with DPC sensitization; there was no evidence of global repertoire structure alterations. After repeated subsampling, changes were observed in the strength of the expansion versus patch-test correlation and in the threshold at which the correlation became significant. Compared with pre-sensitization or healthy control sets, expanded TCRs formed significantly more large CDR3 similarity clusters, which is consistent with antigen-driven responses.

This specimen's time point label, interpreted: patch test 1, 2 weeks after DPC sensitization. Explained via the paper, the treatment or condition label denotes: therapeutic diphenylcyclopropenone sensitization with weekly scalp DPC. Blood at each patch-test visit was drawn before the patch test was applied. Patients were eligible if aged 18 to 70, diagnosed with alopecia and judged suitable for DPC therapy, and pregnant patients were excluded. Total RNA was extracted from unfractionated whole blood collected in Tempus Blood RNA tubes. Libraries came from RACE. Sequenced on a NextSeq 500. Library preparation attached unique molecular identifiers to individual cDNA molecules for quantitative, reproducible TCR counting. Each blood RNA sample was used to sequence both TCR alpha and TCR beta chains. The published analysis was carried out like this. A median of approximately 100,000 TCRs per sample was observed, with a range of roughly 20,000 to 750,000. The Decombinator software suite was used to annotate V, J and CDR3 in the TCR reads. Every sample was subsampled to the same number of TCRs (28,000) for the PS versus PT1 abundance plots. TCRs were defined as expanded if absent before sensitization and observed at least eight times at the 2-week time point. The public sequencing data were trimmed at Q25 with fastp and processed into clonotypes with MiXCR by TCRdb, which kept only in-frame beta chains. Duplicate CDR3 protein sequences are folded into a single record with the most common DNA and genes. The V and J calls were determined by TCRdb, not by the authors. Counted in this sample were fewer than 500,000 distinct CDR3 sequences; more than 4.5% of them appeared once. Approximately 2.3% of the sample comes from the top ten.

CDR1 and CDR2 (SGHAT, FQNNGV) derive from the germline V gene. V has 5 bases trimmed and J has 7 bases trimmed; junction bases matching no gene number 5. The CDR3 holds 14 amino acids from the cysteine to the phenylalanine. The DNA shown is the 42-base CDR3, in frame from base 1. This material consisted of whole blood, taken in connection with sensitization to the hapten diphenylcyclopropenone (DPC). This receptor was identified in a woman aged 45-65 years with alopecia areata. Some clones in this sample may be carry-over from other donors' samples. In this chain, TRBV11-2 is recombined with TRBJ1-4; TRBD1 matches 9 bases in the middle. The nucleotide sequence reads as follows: TGTGCCAGCAGCCGGGACAGGGTGATTGAAAAACTGTTTTTT. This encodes CASSRDRVIEKLFF.